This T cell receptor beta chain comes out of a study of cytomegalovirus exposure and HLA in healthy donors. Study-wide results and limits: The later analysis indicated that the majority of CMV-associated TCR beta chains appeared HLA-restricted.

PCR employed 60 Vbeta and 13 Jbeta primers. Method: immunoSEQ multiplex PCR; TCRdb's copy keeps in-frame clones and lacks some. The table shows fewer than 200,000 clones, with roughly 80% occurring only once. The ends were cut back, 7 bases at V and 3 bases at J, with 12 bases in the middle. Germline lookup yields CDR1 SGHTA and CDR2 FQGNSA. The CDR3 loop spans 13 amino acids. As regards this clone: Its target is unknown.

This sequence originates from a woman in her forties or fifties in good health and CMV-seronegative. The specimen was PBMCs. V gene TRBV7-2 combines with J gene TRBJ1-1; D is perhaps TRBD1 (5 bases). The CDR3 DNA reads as TGTGCCAGCACCCGGAGGGGTTACACTGAAGCTTTCTTT. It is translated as CASTRRGYTEAFF.